This is a list of T cell receptor beta chains from one sample in a study of OX40 agonist ivuxolimab in advanced cancers. Clones were sequenced by immunoSEQ multiplex PCR, and TCRdb holds only the in-frame ones, with some missing. The profile shows 45,000 or so clones, about nine tenths of them singletons. Source: CD4+ or CD8+ T cells sorted from blood, taken in a trial of the OX40 agonist ivuxolimab. Source of these receptors: an adult with an advanced solid tumor such as melanoma, head and neck, liver or kidney cancer. Each CDR3 is given with its conserved first and last residue. The D gene is left open where the match is weak. Not every row has a clone size; where given, it reads once, few, many or a size class.

v_call	j_call	d_call	clone_size	cdr3_aa	cdr3_nt
TRBV6-8	TRBJ2-2	TRBD2	-	CASKASGNTGELFF	TGTGCCAGCAAGGCTAGCGGGAACACCGGGGAGCTGTTTTTT
TRBV19	TRBJ2-2	-	-	CASLFRNTGELFF	TGTGCCTCGCTATTTCGGAACACCGGGGAGCTGTTTTTT
TRBV2	TRBJ2-1	-	-	CASTPRGNEQFF	TGTGCCAGCACCCCCCGAGGCAATGAGCAGTTCTTC
TRBV10-1	TRBJ2-7	-	-	CASANRFGSSYEQYF	TGCGCCAGCGCAAACAGGTTCGGGAGCTCCTACGAGCAGTACTTC
TRBV29-1	TRBJ1-1	TRBD1	-	CSGSDRGITEAFF	TGCAGCGGATCCGACAGGGGGATAACTGAAGCTTTCTTT
TRBV4-3	TRBJ1-2	-	once	CASSRQKGPGRDYGYTF	TGCGCCAGCAGCCGCCAAAAAGGGCCAGGCCGGGACTATGGCTACACCTTC
TRBV7-2	TRBJ2-5	-	-	CASSLGTTQETQYF	TGTGCCAGCAGCTTAGGAACTACCCAAGAGACCCAGTACTTC
TRBV7-2	TRBJ2-5	TRBD1	few	CASSAQTGGGEVTQYF	TGTGCCAGCAGCGCTCAGACAGGGGGCGGAGAGGTGACCCAGTACTTC
TRBV7-2	TRBJ2-7	TRBD2	-	CASSLGGSGRYEQYF	TGTGCCAGCAGCTTAGGTGGTAGCGGGAGGTACGAGCAGTACTTC
TRBV7-8	TRBJ2-5	-	-	CASDGDQETQYF	TGTGCCAGCGACGGGGATCAAGAGACCCAGTACTTC
TRBV5-1	TRBJ2-2	-	-	CASSVEGLGGGELFF	TGCGCCAGCAGCGTGGAAGGTCTAGGTGGTGGGGAGCTGTTTTTT
TRBV7-2	TRBJ2-2	-	-	CASSRNTGELFF	TGTGCCAGCAGCCGTAACACCGGGGAGCTGTTTTTT
TRBV30	TRBJ2-7	-	few	CAWRVTSPGLSYEQYF	TGTGCCTGGAGGGTAACCTCCCCGGGGCTCTCCTACGAGCAGTACTTC
TRBV29-1	TRBJ2-2	-	once	CSVGGSDTGELFF	TGCAGCGTTGGGGGGTCCGACACCGGGGAGCTGTTTTTT
TRBV2	TRBJ1-5	-	-	CASSWEHDQPQHF	TGTGCCAGCAGCTGGGAGCACGATCAGCCCCAGCATTTT
TRBV28	TRBJ2-5	TRBD2	-	CASSLSPGLGSLEETQYF	TGTGCCAGCAGTTTATCTCCGGGACTAGGTTCTTTGGAAGAGACCCAGTACTTC
TRBV5-8	TRBJ2-6	-	few	CASSLALGANVLTF	TGTGCCAGCAGCTTGGCCCTTGGGGCCAACGTCCTGACTTTC
TRBV18	TRBJ2-6	-	-	CASSPSGAGANVLTF	TGTGCCAGCTCACCATCTGGGGCTGGGGCCAACGTCCTGACTTTC
TRBV7-2	TRBJ2-5	-	-	CASSLAWDHQETQYF	TGTGCCAGCAGCTTAGCGTGGGACCACCAAGAGACCCAGTACTTC
TRBV30	TRBJ2-7	-	-	CAWSVGYSYEQYF	TGTGCCTGGAGCGTAGGGTACTCCTACGAGCAGTACTTC
TRBV15	TRBJ2-2	-	few	CATSISVETGELFF	TGTGCCACCAGCATTTCGGTAGAGACCGGGGAGCTGTTTTTT
TRBV7-3	TRBJ1-2	-	-	CASSRTPVPRIHGYTF	TGTGCCAGCAGCCGTACTCCGGTTCCGAGGATTCATGGCTACACCTTC
TRBV28	TRBJ2-1	-	-	CASTTGGLAQYNEQFF	TGTGCCAGTACCACTGGAGGCCTAGCTCAGTACAATGAGCAGTTCTTC
TRBV6-5	TRBJ2-5	TRBD2	-	CASSTGTSGKETQYF	TGTGCCAGCAGTACCGGGACTAGCGGAAAAGAGACCCAGTACTTC
TRBV10-1	TRBJ2-5	-	-	CASRAPGLVKPQYF	TGCGCCAGCAGAGCCCCGGGACTCGTGAAGCCCCAGTACTTC
TRBV28	TRBJ2-5	-	-	CASSLKRGQETQYF	TGTGCCAGCAGTTTAAAAAGAGGTCAAGAGACCCAGTACTTC
TRBV29-1	TRBJ2-1	-	-	CSVGLTGRNEQFF	TGCAGCGTTGGACTTACTGGGCGTAATGAGCAGTTCTTC
TRBV30	TRBJ2-1	-	-	CAWSTPYEQFF	TGTGCCTGGAGTACACCGTATGAGCAGTTCTTC
TRBV2	TRBJ2-7	TRBD1	-	CASRTDRGRQYF	TGTGCCAGCAGAACCGACAGGGGGCGGCAGTACTTC
TRBV2	TRBJ1-2	-	-	CASSEMPYYGYTF	TGTGCCAGCAGTGAGATGCCCTACTATGGCTACACCTTC
TRBV5-1	TRBJ2-7	-	-	CASSSSTTGGPGEQYF	TGCGCCAGCAGTTCCTCTACTACTGGAGGGCCGGGGGAGCAGTACTTC
TRBV19	TRBJ2-7	-	-	CASSVRGGYEQYF	TGTGCCAGTAGTGTCAGGGGGGGATACGAGCAGTACTTC
TRBV7-2	TRBJ1-5	-	-	CASSFSPVMGQPQHF	TGTGCCAGCAGCTTTTCCCCGGTCATGGGTCAGCCCCAGCATTTT
TRBV7-6	TRBJ2-7	-	few	CASSRDEGLSYEQYF	TGTGCCAGCAGTCGTGACGAAGGGTTGTCCTACGAGCAGTACTTC
TRBV10-1	TRBJ1-5	-	-	CASKKGGGQPQHF	TGCGCCAGCAAAAAGGGGGGGGGTCAGCCCCAGCATTTT
TRBV11-1	TRBJ2-3	-	-	CASSLTASTDTQYF	TGTGCCAGCAGCTTAACAGCTAGCACAGATACGCAGTATTTT
TRBV30	TRBJ1-3	-	once	CAWQGKGYSGNTIYF	TGTGCCTGGCAGGGTAAAGGGTACTCTGGAAACACCATATATTTT
TRBV2	TRBJ2-5	TRBD2	-	CASSNLAGVETQYF	TGTGCCAGCAGTAATCTAGCGGGAGTGGAGACCCAGTACTTC
TRBV7-8	TRBJ2-2	-	-	CASRDREGTGELFF	TGTGCCAGCAGGGACAGGGAGGGCACCGGGGAGCTGTTTTTT
TRBV7-8	TRBJ2-7	-	few	CASSPRQSSYEQYF	TGTGCCAGCAGCCCCAGACAGAGCTCCTACGAGCAGTACTTC
TRBV6-5	TRBJ1-1	-	-	CASKHTPTGETEAFF	TGTGCCAGCAAACACACACCGACAGGTGAAACTGAAGCTTTCTTT